This TCR beta chain was recorded in a study of cytomegalovirus exposure and HLA in healthy donors. Across the study: Early released data had about 85 million unique TCRs, all coming from HLA-typed donors. Within the Caucasian-associated ancestry cluster were roughly 81% of the 350 to 400 genotyped donors.

The PCR employed 60 Vbeta primers together with 13 Jbeta primers. The repertoire was sequenced with immunoSEQ multiplex PCR; TCRdb's copy has only in-frame clones and lacks some. The sample contains over 150,000 clones, roughly 80% of which appear only once. Germline V gene sequence: CDR1 SGHRS, CDR2 YFSETQ. The CDR3 runs to 14 residues. Trimming stripped 1 base from V and 5 bases from J, with 12 bases between. Findings of the study overall: In an earlier analysis, productive rearrangement rates for most beta V segments clustered near 87% or 30%. Researchers counted around 180 TCR beta chains as cytomegalovirus-associated.

As to this clone: Its matching antigen is unknown.

This chain links TRBV5-1 with TRBJ2-5; D gene ambiguous. The origin of this receptor is a woman in her twenties or thirties in good health and CMV-seropositive. Material for sequencing was PBMCs. The CDR3 sequence is CASSLRSSRETQYF. The CDR3 DNA reads TGCGCCAGCAGCTTGCGGTCTTCCCGGGAGACCCAGTACTTC.